A single sample gave rise to the 32 T cell receptor beta chains below, sequenced in a study of cytomegalovirus exposure and HLA in healthy donors (dated 2017 in TCRdb). To prepare the library, the immunoSEQ multiplex PCR assay was applied. For the multiplex PCR, a mixture combining 60 forward primers for TCR Vbeta segments and 13 reverse primers for TCR Jbeta segments was used. Here the immuneACCESS table is served through TCRdb, limited to in-frame sequences with V and J called. Missing clones are a known gap in these copies; in checked studies unresolved V genes cover under half, and the rest lacks a known reason. Within this sample are about 130,000 clones, with about 11% of them counted one time only. The ten most abundant clones make up approximately 4.5% of the sample. The source material was PBMCs. The origin of the receptors is a woman aged 18 to 35 in good health and CMV-seropositive.

V usage is TRBV11-3 and J usage is TRBJ2-3, with 11 bases lining up with TRBD2. CDR1 and CDR2 from the germline V gene are SGHNT and YENEEA. Trimming at V came to 0 bases and at J to 6 bases, leaving 8 bases not matched to a gene. The CDR3 is made up of 17 amino acids. In nucleotides, the CDR3 is TGTGCCAGCAGCTTAGATAGGCTAGCGGGAGGTTCGGATACGCAGTATTTT. Its protein product is CASSLDRLAGGSDTQYF.

This clone has at least ten counts. V usage is TRBV2 and J usage is TRBJ1-1; no reliable D call. Trimming took off 7 bases at V and 2 bases at J, with 11 bases between the two ends. Germline V gene lookup returns CDR1 SNHLY and CDR2 FYNNEI. This CDR3 is built from 13 residues. The CDR3 DNA is TGTGCCAGCAAGCGGGGAGGTAACACTGAAGCTTTCTTT. Translation gives CASKRGGNTEAFF.

This clone was seen only a few times. The chain joins TRBV29-1 to TRBJ1-2, with TRBD1 as a possible D gene (6 bases). The CDR3 runs to 12 residues. The V gene's germline CDR1 is SQVTM and CDR2 ANQGSEA. Trimming cost V 3 bases and J 2 bases, with 7 bases left between them. This chain's CDR3 is CSVDRGNYGYTF. CDR3 nucleotides: TGCAGCGTTGACAGGGGCAACTATGGCTACACCTTC. Using reference TRBV29-1 and TRBJ1-2 for the parts outside the CDR3, the full variable domain is SAVISQKPSRDICQRGTSLTIQCQVDSQVTMMFWYRQQPGQSLTLIATANQGSEATYESGFVIDKFPISRPNLTFSTLTVSNMSPEDSSIYLCSVDRGNYGYTFGSGTRLTVV.

This clone was recorded many times. The chain uses TRBV4-2 and TRBJ2-3, with D possibly being TRBD2 (7 bases). V lost 1 base and J lost 5, with 16 bases in between. The germline V gene has CDR1 LGHNA and CDR2 YNFKEQ. The CDR3 is 16 residues long. The CDR3 region is CASSQVPSGGGDTQYF. CDR3 DNA: TGTGCCAGCAGCCAAGTACCTAGCGGAGGGGGAGATACGCAGTATTTT.

The sample holds a few counts of this clone. The genes are TRBV6-1 and TRBJ2-1; the D is unclear. Germline V gene lookup returns CDR1 MNHNS and CDR2 SASEGT. This CDR3 has 11 amino acids. The V gene lost 8 bases and the J gene lost 9 bases, with 11 bases spanning the gap. The CDR3 region is CASGRLAEQFF. CDR3 coding DNA: TGTGCCAGCGGAAGACTGGCTGAGCAGTTCTTC.

This clone was recorded a few times. The chain joins TRBV13 to TRBJ2-3, with 14 bases fitting TRBD2. The germline gives CDR1 PRHDT, CDR2 FYEKMQ (reference sequence). The CDR3 contains 16 residues. The V segment lost 1 base and the J segment 6 bases; nucleotides outside the gene matches: 3. Here the CDR3 DNA reads TGTGCCAGCAGCTTAGATCGGACTAGCGGGAGGGATACGCAGTATTTT. This encodes CASSLDRTSGRDTQYF.

In DNA form, the CDR3 reads TGTGCCAGTAGTACCCCCTGGAACACCGGGGAGCTGTTTTTT. Amino acids: CASSTPWNTGELFF. This chain uses TRBV19 with TRBJ2-2; D is ambiguous. V lost 4 bases to trimming and J lost 1 base, with 7 bases between them. This CDR3 comprises 14 residues. Germline-derived CDR1 and CDR2 are LNHDA and SQIVND (reference sequence). Using reference TRBV19 and TRBJ2-2 for the parts outside the CDR3, the full variable domain is DGGITQSPKYLFRKEGQNVTLSCEQNLNHDAMYWYRQDPGQGLRLIYYSQIVNDFQKGDIAEGYSVSREKKESFPLTVTSAQKNPTAFYLCASSTPWNTGELFFGEGSRLTVL.

This rearrangement joins TRBV7-8 to TRBJ2-1; D ambiguous. The CDR3 runs to 14 residues. V was trimmed by 5 bases and J by 4 bases, leaving 12 bases between them. CDR1 SGHVS and CDR2 FQNEAQ come from the germline V gene. CDR3 nucleotides: TGTGCCAGCAGCCTAGGAGAATTGTACAATGAGCAGTTCTTC. Translating it yields CASSLGELYNEQFF.

The V gene is TRBV5-1, the J gene TRBJ2-3, with a possible D match to TRBD2 (7 bases). Germline V gene lookup returns CDR1 SGHRS and CDR2 YFSETQ. V gave up 2 bases and J gave up 6 bases, with 16 bases separating them. The CDR3 spans 15 residues. The CDR3 loop is CASSFSTGGPDTQYF. DNA for the CDR3: TGCGCCAGCAGCTTTTCAACGGGGGGCCCCGATACGCAGTATTTT.

This clone appeared a few times. This chain connects TRBV2 to TRBJ1-5; 8 positions match TRBD1. The V gene's germline CDR1 is SNHLY and CDR2 FYNNEI. The CDR3 totals 15 residues. Trimming took 7 bases from V and 5 from J; bases not matched to a gene: 10. This CDR3 is CASTDREAFDQPQHF. The CDR3 DNA follows: TGTGCCAGCACGGACAGGGAGGCTTTTGATCAGCCCCAGCATTTT.

A few counts support this clone. The gene calls are TRBV2 and TRBJ2-1; 9 bases map to TRBD2. V shed 3 bases and J 6 bases; nucleotides not matched to a gene: 6. The CDR3 has 15 residues. CDR1 SNHLY and CDR2 FYNNEI come from the germline V gene. The CDR3 DNA sequence: TGTGCCAGCAGTGAGTACCTAGCGGGATTCAATGAGCAGTTCTTC. Translation: CASSEYLAGFNEQFF.

This clone appeared a few times. The CDR3 nucleotides read TGCGCCAGCAGCTTGCAGGGACAGGGGTTTGAGCAGTTCTTC. This translates into CASSLQGQGFEQFF. The rearrangement links TRBV5-1 to TRBJ2-1, with 10 bases fitting TRBD1. The CDR3 contains 14 residues. The trim removed 1 base at V and 9 bases at J, leaving 4 bases unmatched. CDR1 and CDR2 (germline): SGHRS, YFSETQ.

V gene TRBV18 combines with J gene TRBJ1-2; D is unresolved. This CDR3 is built from 14 residues. Trimming cost V 6 bases and J 3 bases, with 14 bases left between them. Germline V gives CDR1 KGHSH, CDR2 LQKENI. The CDR3 nucleotides read TGTGCCAGCTCCCTGGCGGGCGTAGACTATGGCTACACCTTC. Protein product: CASSLAGVDYGYTF.

In its sample, this clone was seen a few times. The V call is TRBV30, the J call TRBJ1-1; D remains ambiguous. This CDR3 comprises 13 residues. Per germline, CDR1 GTSNPN and CDR2 SVGIG (reference sequence). Between the trimmed V and J ends, which lost 4 bases and 5 bases, there was a span of 14 bases. CDR3 sequence reads: CAWKVPGGTEAFF. CDR3 bases: TGTGCCTGGAAAGTCCCAGGCGGGACTGAAGCTTTCTTT.

The chain is built from TRBV5-1 and TRBJ1-1, with D perhaps TRBD1 (6 bases). Germline assignment: CDR1 SGHRS and CDR2 YFSETQ. V was cut by 5 bases and J by 3 bases, with 14 bases left in between. The CDR3 sequence is 14 residues long. This CDR3 is CASSYIAGDTEAFF. The DNA of the CDR3 is TGCGCCAGCAGTTATATAGCAGGGGACACTGAAGCTTTCTTT.

The table lists this clone with a few counts. The chain uses TRBV25-1 and TRBJ1-1, with D unresolved. The V gene lost 2 bases and the J gene lost 4 bases, with 17 bases spanning the gap. The CDR3 totals 16 residues. Germline lookup yields CDR1 MGHDK and CDR2 SYGVNS. The CDR3 is CASSEIEGRPSTEAFF. The CDR3 DNA reads TGTGCCAGCAGTGAAATAGAGGGCAGGCCGTCCACTGAAGCTTTCTTT.

The chain recombines TRBV6-1 with TRBJ2-7, with 7 bases that match TRBD2. V shed 4 bases and J 5 bases; nucleotides not matched to a gene: 5. The CDR3 is 13 residues long. Germline V lookup: CDR1 MNHNS, CDR2 SASEGT. The CDR3 sequence: CASSVGGLDEQYF. The CDR3 DNA reads as TGTGCCAGCAGTGTCGGCGGACTAGACGAGCAGTACTTC.

This chain uses TRBV6-6 with TRBJ1-5; D is perhaps TRBD1 (5 bases). The germline V gene has CDR1 MNHNY and CDR2 SVGAGI (reference sequence). The CDR3 is 15 residues long. Trimming shortened V by 0 bases and J by 6 bases, and 12 bases separated the two germline ends. CDR3 nucleotide sequence: TGTGCCAGCAGTTACTCCAGGGCGGGGAGTCAGCCCCAGCATTTT. This gives the protein CASSYSRAGSQPQHF.

This clone was counted a few times. The chain joins TRBV27 to TRBJ1-2; 7 nucleotides match TRBD1. Germline assignment: CDR1 MNHEY and CDR2 SMNVEV (reference sequence). The J segment lost 4 bases and the V segment lost 4 bases, leaving 3 bases of the junction unmatched. The CDR3 is 13 amino acids. The CDR3 loop reads CASSSGQSYGYTF. In DNA, the CDR3 is TGTGCCAGCAGTTCGGGACAGAGCTATGGCTACACCTTC.

This clone turned up a few times. As DNA, the CDR3 is TGTGCCAGCACCAGGGACATCCTTACTGGGGCCAACGTCCTGACTTTC. Its translation is CASTRDILTGANVLTF. J is TRBJ2-6 and V is TRBV2; perhaps TRBD1 as D (6 bases). The V gene's germline CDR1 is SNHLY and CDR2 FYNNEI. Trimming stripped 7 bases from V and 2 bases from J, with 15 bases between. This CDR3 comprises 16 residues.

This chain joins TRBV7-9 and TRBJ2-5; unclear D gene. V lost 1 base and J lost 3, with 9 bases in between. The V gene's germline CDR1 is SEHNR and CDR2 FQNEAQ (reference sequence). The CDR3 is made up of 14 amino acids. The CDR3 spells CASSLVTSEETQYF. The DNA for the CDR3 is TGTGCCAGCAGCTTAGTCACAAGCGAAGAGACCCAGTACTTC.

The chain employs TRBV19 and TRBJ2-7, with no clear D. The CDR3 extends over 13 amino acids. Germline values: CDR1 LNHDA, CDR2 SQIVND (reference sequence). Trimming stripped 3 bases from V and 4 bases from J, with 10 bases between. CDR3 sequence reads: CASSMFYSYEQYF. The CDR3 nucleotides are TGTGCCAGTAGTATGTTCTACAGTTACGAGCAGTACTTC.

The CDR3 nucleotides are TGCGCCAGCCACGATTCGTCGAGTACTGAAGCTTTCTTT. It translates to CASHDSSSTEAFF. This chain connects TRBV5-1 to TRBJ1-1, with unresolved D. Trimming stripped 7 bases from V and 5 bases from J, with 15 bases between. The CDR3 totals 13 residues. Germline CDR1 and CDR2: SGHRS and YFSETQ.

The chain couples TRBV28 to TRBJ2-1, with 12 bases identical to TRBD2. The CDR3 contains 16 residues. With 8 bases clipped from V and 10 bases from J, the junction kept 15 bases outside the gene matches. Looked up from germline, CDR1 is MDHEN and CDR2 is SYDVKM. This CDR3 reads CASPSPLTSGSDEQFF. The DNA for the CDR3 is TGTGCCAGCCCTTCCCCATTGACTAGCGGGAGTGACGAGCAGTTCTTC.

The chain carries TRBV27 and TRBJ2-5; tentatively, D is TRBD1 (5 bases). Germline CDR1 MNHEY, CDR2 SMNVEV (reference sequence). CDR3 size: 14 residues. The ends were cut back, 8 bases at V and 4 bases at J, with 17 bases in the middle. CDR3 DNA sequence: TGTGCCAGCGGGAATTTCCAGGGATTAGAGACCCAGTACTTC. Residues: CASGNFQGLETQYF.

The V gene is TRBV28, the J gene TRBJ2-1, with D perhaps TRBD2 (6 bases). This CDR3 has 15 residues. The germline V gene encodes CDR1 MDHEN and CDR2 SYDVKM. V lost 2 bases and J 3 bases, leaving 11 bases between the germline ends. CDR3 amino acids: CASSLGEAVYNEQFF. CDR3 coding DNA: TGTGCCAGCAGTTTAGGGGAGGCGGTCTACAATGAGCAGTTCTTC.

This clone was seen a few times. The chain is built from TRBV27 and TRBJ1-4; 7 bases agree with TRBD1. CDR3 size: 16 residues. J gave up 2 bases and V 7 bases, and 10 bases lay outside the gene matches. Germline CDR1 is MNHEY and CDR2 is SMNVEV (reference sequence). The chain's CDR3 is CASKGAYGGTNEKLFF. The DNA of the CDR3 is TGTGCCAGCAAGGGGGCTTACGGGGGTACTAATGAAAAACTGTTTTTT.

The chain employs TRBV6-1 and TRBJ2-1, with D maybe TRBD2 (6 bases). This CDR3 comprises 13 residues. The V gene lost 4 bases and the J gene lost 7 bases, with 11 bases spanning the gap. Germline CDR1 MNHNS, CDR2 SASEGT. The CDR3 bases are TGTGCCAGCAGTGGCCGGGAGCCGAATGAGCAGTTCTTC. Translating gives CASSGREPNEQFF.

This clone was counted a few times. V gene TRBV5-4 combines with J gene TRBJ1-2; no reliable D call. This CDR3 spans 12 amino acids. Trimming took off 2 bases at V and 8 bases at J, with 10 bases between the two ends. Germline values: CDR1 SGHNT, CDR2 YYREEE (reference sequence). For the CDR3, the DNA is TGTGCCAGCAGCTTCCTTAGCGGCGGCTACACCTTC. This sequence encodes CASSFLSGGYTF.

The chain joins TRBV7-9 to TRBJ2-7; perhaps TRBD2 as D (6 bases). Germline loops: CDR1 SEHNR, CDR2 FQNEAQ (reference sequence). V was cut by 5 bases and J by 5 bases, with 16 bases left in between. The CDR3 totals 14 residues. CDR3 residues: CASSPARGAHEQYF. CDR3 coding DNA: TGTGCCAGCAGCCCCGCGCGGGGAGCCCACGAGCAGTACTTC.

V is TRBV7-9 and J is TRBJ2-5; D gene ambiguous. The J call may not be correct, given that the DNA end is closer to TRBJ2-7. Per the germline V gene, CDR1 is SEHNR and CDR2 is FQNEAQ (reference sequence). The CDR3 is 12 amino acids. The CDR3 protein is CASSQRFYEQYF. The CDR3 DNA follows: TGTGCCAGCAGCCAAAGATTCTACGAGCAGTACTTC.

This sequence joins TRBV28 and TRBJ1-1, with TRBD1 as a possible D gene (6 bases). CDR3 length: 14 amino acids. Germline V gene data show CDR1 as MDHEN and CDR2 as SYDVKM. Trimming stripped 3 bases from V and 3 bases from J, with 11 bases between. The CDR3 protein is CASSFRGRDTEAFF. The CDR3 DNA is TGTGCCAGCAGTTTTAGGGGGAGGGACACTGAAGCTTTCTTT.